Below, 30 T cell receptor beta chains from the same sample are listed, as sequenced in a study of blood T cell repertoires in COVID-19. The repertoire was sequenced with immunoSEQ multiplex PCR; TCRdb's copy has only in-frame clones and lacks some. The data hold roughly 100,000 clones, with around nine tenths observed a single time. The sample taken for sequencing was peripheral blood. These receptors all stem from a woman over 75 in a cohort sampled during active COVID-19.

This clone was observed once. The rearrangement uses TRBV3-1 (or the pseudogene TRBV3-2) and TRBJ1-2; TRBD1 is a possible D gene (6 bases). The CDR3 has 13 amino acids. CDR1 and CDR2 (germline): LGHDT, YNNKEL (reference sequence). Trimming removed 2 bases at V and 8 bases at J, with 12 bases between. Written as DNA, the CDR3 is TGTGCCAGCAGCCAACCCAGGGGACCAGGCTACACCTTC. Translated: CASSQPRGPGYTF.

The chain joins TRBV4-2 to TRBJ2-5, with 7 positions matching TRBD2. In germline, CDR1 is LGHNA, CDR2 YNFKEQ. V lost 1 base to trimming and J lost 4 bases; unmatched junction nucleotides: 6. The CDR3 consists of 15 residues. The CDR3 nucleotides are TGTGCCAGCAGCCAAGCGCCGGGAGGTACAGAGACCCAGTACTTC. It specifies CASSQAPGGTETQYF.

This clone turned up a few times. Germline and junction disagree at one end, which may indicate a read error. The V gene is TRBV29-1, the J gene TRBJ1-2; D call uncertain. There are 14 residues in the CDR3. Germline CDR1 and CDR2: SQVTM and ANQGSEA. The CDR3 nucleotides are TGCAGCGTTGAAGGTGGACTCATCGACTACGGCTACACCTTC. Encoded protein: CSVEGGLIDYGYTF.

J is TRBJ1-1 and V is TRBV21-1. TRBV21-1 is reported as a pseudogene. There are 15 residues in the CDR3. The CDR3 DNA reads TGTGCCAGCAGCACCCGGCGGGGAGGGGGCACTGAAGCTTTCTTT. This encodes CASSTRRGGGTEAFF.

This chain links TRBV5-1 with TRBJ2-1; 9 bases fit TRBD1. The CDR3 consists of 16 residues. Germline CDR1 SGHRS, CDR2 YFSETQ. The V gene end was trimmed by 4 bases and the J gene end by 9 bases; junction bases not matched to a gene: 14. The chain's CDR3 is CASSVTQGAGSVEQFF. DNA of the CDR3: TGCGCCAGCAGCGTAACACAGGGGGCCGGCTCGGTTGAGCAGTTCTTC.

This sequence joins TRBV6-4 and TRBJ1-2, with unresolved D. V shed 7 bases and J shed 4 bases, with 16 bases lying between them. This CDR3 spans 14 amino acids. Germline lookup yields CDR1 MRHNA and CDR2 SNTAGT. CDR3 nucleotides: TGTGCCAGCAAAGCCACGGGTTCTTTCTATGGCTACACCTTC. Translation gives CASKATGSFYGYTF.

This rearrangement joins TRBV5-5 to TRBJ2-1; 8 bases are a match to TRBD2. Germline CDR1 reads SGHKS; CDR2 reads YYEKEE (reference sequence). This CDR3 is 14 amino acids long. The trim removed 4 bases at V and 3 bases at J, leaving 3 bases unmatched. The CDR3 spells CASSLTSGYNEQFF. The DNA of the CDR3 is TGTGCCAGCAGCCTAACTAGCGGCTACAATGAGCAGTTCTTC.

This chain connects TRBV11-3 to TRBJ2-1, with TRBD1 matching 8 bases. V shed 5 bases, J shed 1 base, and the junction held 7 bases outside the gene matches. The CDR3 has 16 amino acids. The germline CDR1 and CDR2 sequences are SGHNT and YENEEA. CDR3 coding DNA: TGTGCCAGCAGCCAGGGGACAGGAAGTTCCTACAATGAGCAGTTCTTC. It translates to CASSQGTGSSYNEQFF.

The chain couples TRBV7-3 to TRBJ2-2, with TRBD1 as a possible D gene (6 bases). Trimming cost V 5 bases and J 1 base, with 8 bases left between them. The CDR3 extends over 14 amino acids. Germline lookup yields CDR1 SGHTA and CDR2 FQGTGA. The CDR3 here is CASSVGGNTGELFF. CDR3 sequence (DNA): TGTGCCAGCAGCGTAGGGGGGAACACCGGGGAGCTGTTTTTT.

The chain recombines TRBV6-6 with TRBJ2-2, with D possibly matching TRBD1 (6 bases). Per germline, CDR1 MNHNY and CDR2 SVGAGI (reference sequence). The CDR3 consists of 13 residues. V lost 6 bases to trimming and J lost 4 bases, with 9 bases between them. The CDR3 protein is CASRPTGTGELFF. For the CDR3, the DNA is TGTGCCAGCAGACCGACAGGCACCGGGGAGCTGTTTTTT.

DNA of the CDR3: TGCAGTGCTAGTGAGCTAGCGGGGGCCCAAGAGACCCAGTACTTC. Its protein product is CSASELAGAQETQYF. The chain has TRBV20-1 and TRBJ2-5; 10 bases agree with TRBD2. Germline V gene sequence: CDR1 DFQATT, CDR2 SNEGSKA (reference sequence). The CDR3 has 15 amino acids. The junction had 5 bases not matched to a gene; V was cut back by 3 bases and J by 1 base.

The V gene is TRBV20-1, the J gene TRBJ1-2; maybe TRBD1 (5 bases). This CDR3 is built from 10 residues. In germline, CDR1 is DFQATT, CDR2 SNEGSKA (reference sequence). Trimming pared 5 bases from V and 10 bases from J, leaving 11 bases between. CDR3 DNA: TGCAGTGCTGACGGGGGGGACTACACCTTC. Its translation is CSADGGDYTF.

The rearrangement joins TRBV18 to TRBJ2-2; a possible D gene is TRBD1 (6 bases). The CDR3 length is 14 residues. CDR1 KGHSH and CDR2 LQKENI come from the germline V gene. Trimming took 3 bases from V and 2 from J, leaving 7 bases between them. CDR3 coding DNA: TGTGCCAGCTCACCGGACAGCAACACCGGGGAGCTGTTTTTT. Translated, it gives CASSPDSNTGELFF. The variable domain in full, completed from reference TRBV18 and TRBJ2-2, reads NAGVMQNPRHLVRRRGQEARLRCSPMKGHSHVYWYRQLPEEGLKFMVYLQKENIIDESGMPKERFSAEFPKEGPSILRIQQVVRGDSAAYFCASSPDSNTGELFFGEGSRLTVL.

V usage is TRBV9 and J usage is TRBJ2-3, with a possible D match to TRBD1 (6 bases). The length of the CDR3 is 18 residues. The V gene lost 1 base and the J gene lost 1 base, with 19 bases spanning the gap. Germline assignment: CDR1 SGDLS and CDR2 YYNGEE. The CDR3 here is CASSVQGWKAGGTDTQYF. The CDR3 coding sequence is TGTGCCAGCAGCGTACAGGGGTGGAAGGCCGGGGGCACAGATACGCAGTATTTT.

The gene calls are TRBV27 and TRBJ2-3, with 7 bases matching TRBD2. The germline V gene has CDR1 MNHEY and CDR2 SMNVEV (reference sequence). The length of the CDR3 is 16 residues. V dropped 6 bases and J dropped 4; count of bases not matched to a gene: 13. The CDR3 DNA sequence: TGTGCCAGCAGCCGAGGACCGGGACTACGCGCAGATACGCAGTATTTT. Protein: CASSRGPGLRADTQYF.

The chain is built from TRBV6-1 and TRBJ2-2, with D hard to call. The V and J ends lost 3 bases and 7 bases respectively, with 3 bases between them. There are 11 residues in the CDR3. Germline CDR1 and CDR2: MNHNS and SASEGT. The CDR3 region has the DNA TGTGCCAGCAGTGAGCGCGGGGAGCTGTTTTTT. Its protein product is CASSERGELFF.

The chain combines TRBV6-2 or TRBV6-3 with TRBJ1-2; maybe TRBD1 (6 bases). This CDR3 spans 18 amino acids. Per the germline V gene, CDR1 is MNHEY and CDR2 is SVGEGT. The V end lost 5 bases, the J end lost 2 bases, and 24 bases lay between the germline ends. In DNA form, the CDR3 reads TGTGCCAGCAGTCCGAACTATCACAGGGACCTAGGCAACTATGGCTACACCTTC. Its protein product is CASSPNYHRDLGNYGYTF.

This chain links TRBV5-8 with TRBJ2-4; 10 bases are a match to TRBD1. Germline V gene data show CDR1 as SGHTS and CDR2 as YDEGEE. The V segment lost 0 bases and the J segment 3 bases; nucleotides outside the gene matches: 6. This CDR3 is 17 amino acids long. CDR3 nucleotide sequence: TGTGCCAGCAGCTTGGTTGGGACAGGGGCCTACAAAAACATTCAGTACTTC. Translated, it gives CASSLVGTGAYKNIQYF.

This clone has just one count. In DNA, the CDR3 is TGTGCCAGCAGCCCCCGGGGAGGGGAAGGACAGTTCTTC. Amino acid sequence: CASSPRGGEGQFF. The J gene is TRBJ2-1, the V gene TRBV12-3 or TRBV12-4; 7 nucleotides line up with TRBD2. The CDR3 extends over 13 amino acids. The trim removed 6 bases at V and 13 bases at J, leaving 12 bases unmatched.

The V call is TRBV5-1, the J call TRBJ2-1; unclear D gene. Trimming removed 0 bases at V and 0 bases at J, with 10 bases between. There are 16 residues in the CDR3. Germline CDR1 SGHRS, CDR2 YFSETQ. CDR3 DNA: TGCGCCAGCAGCTTGGCCCTCCGGAGCTCCTACAATGAGCAGTTCTTC. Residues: CASSLALRSSYNEQFF.

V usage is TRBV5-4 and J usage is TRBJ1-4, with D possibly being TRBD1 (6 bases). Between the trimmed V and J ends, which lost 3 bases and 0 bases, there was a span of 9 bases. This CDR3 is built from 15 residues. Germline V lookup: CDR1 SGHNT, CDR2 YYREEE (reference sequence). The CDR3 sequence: CASSWGGPTNEKLFF. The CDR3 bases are TGTGCCAGCAGCTGGGGGGGCCCAACTAATGAAAAACTGTTTTTT.

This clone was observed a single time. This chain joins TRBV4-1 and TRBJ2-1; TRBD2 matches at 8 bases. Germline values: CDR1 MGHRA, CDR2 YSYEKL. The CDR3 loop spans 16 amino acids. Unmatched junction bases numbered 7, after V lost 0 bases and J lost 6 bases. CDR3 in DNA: TGCGCCAGCAGCCAAGACGGAGCGGGAGTTCGCAATGAGCAGTTCTTC. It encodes CASSQDGAGVRNEQFF.

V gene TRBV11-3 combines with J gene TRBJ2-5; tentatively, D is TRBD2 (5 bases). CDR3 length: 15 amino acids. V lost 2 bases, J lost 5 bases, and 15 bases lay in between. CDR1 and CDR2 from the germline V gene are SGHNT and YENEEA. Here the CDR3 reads CASSLRTSGSETQYF. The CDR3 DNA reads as TGTGCCAGCAGCTTAAGAACCTCGGGGAGCGAGACCCAGTACTTC. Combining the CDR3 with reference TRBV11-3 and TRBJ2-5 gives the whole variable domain EAGVVQSPRYKIIEKKQPVAFWCNPISGHNTLYWYLQNLGQGPELLIRYENEEAVDDSQLPKDRFSAERLKGVDSTLKIQPAELGDSAVYLCASSLRTSGSETQYFGPGTRLLVL.

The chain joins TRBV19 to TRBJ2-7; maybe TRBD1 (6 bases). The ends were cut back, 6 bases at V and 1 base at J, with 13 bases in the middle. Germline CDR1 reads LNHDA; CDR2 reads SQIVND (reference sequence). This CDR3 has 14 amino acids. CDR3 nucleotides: TGTGCCAGTAGCCTGGGGGCAGGATCCTACGAGCAGTACTTC. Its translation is CASSLGAGSYEQYF.

The CDR3 spells CASSRRDTEQFF. Written as DNA, the CDR3 is TGTGCCAGCAGCCGACGGGACACCGAGCAGTTCTTC. The chain employs TRBV3-1 (or the pseudogene TRBV3-2) and TRBJ2-1, with D perhaps TRBD1 (6 bases). This CDR3 has 12 residues. V lost 4 bases to trimming and J lost 10 bases, with 11 bases between them. Germline V gene sequence: CDR1 LGHDT, CDR2 YNNKEL (reference sequence).

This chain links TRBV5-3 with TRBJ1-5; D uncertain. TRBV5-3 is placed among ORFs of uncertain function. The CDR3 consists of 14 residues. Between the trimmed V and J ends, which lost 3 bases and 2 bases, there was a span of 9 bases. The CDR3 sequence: CARSSRDGNQPQHF. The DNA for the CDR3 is TGTGCCAGAAGCTCCCGAGATGGCAATCAGCCCCAGCATTTT.

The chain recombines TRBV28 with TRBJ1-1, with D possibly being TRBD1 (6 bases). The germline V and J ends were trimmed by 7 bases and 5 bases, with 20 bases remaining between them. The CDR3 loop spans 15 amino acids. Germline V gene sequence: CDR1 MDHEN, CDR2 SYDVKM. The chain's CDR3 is CASTSVRGGRTEAFF. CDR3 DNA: TGTGCCAGCACCTCTGTTAGGGGGGGTAGGACTGAAGCTTTCTTT.

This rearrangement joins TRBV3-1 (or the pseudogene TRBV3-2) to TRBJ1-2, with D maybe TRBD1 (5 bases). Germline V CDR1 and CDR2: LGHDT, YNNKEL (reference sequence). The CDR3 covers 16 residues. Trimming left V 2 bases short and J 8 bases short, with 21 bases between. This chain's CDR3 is CASSQRGWGSLPGYTF. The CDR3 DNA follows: TGTGCCAGCAGCCAAAGAGGTTGGGGCAGTTTGCCCGGCTACACCTTC.

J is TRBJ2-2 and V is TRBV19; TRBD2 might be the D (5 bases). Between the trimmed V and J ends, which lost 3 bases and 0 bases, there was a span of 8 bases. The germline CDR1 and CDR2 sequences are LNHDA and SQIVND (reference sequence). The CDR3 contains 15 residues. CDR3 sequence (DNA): TGTGCCAGTAGTATTGGTAGCGCGAACACCGGGGAGCTGTTTTTT. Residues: CASSIGSANTGELFF. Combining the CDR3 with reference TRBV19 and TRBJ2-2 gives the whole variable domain DGGITQSPKYLFRKEGQNVTLSCEQNLNHDAMYWYRQDPGQGLRLIYYSQIVNDFQKGDIAEGYSVSREKKESFPLTVTSAQKNPTAFYLCASSIGSANTGELFFGEGSRLTVL.

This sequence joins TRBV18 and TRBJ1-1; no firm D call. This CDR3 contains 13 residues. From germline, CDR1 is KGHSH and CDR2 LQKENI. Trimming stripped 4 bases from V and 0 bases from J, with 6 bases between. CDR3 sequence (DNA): TGTGCCAGCTCACAGCTAATGAACACTGAAGCTTTCTTT. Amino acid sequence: CASSQLMNTEAFF.